A single sample gave rise to the 21 T cell receptor beta chains below, sequenced in a study of CD8 T cells in Susac syndrome. When the RNA was reverse transcribed, random hexamers were used with an input of roughly 0.5 to 1 ug. One entry per CDR3 protein, called by TCRdb with MiXCR from the immunoSEQ multiplex PCR reads. Of 100,000 to 150,000 distinct CDR3 sequences listed, around 95% are singletons. Specimen: CD8+ T cells from PBMCs. These receptors were taken from a human donor with Susac syndrome.

This sequence joins TRBV28 and TRBJ1-5, with D possibly being TRBD1 (6 bases). Germline V gene sequence: CDR1 MDHEN, CDR2 SYDVKM. V lost 1 base to trimming and J lost 0 bases, with 16 bases between them. The CDR3 totals 18 residues. The CDR3 protein is CASSLSGRQGHSNQPQHF. The CDR3 nucleotides are TGTGCCAGCAGTTTATCAGGTCGCCAGGGGCATAGCAATCAGCCCCAGCATTTT.

The chain couples TRBV12-3 or TRBV12-4 to TRBJ1-3; the D is unclear. This CDR3 has 11 residues. V gave up 3 bases and J gave up 7 bases, with 4 bases separating them. The CDR3 region has the DNA TGTGCCAGCAGTTTTCTCAACACCATATATTTT. This sequence encodes CASSFLNTIYF.

This rearrangement joins TRBV19 to TRBJ1-1; D gene uncertain. Germline assignment: CDR1 LNHDA and CDR2 SQIVND (reference sequence). The CDR3 has 13 residues. V was shortened by 1 base and J by 1 base, with 4 bases between the two germline ends. Written as DNA, the CDR3 is TGTGCCAGTAGTATAGGACGGAACACTGAAGCTTTCTTT. It encodes CASSIGRNTEAFF.

V is TRBV13 and J is TRBJ2-5; D is perhaps TRBD1 (6 bases). V was trimmed by 5 bases and J by 2 bases, leaving 12 bases between them. Germline V gives CDR1 PRHDT, CDR2 FYEKMQ (reference sequence). CDR3 size: 14 residues. The CDR3 reads CASSPPGEQETQYF. CDR3 DNA: TGTGCCAGCAGCCCGCCAGGGGAACAAGAGACCCAGTACTTC. Looking up the rest from reference TRBV13 and TRBJ2-5 gives the full variable domain: AAGVIQSPRHLIKEKRETATLKCYPIPRHDTVYWYQQGPGQDPQFLISFYEKMQSDKGSIPDRFSAQQFSDYHSELNMSSLELGDSALYFCASSPPGEQETQYFGPGTRLLVL.

This chain connects TRBV29-1 to TRBJ2-1; TRBD1 aligns across 9 bases. Germline CDR1 is SQVTM and CDR2 is ANQGSEA. V was pared by 7 bases and J by 0 bases, with 7 bases of the junction left unmatched. CDR3 length: 15 residues. This chain's CDR3 is CSADPGQGSYNEQFF. CDR3 sequence (DNA): TGCAGCGCCGACCCGGGACAGGGCTCCTACAATGAGCAGTTCTTC.

This chain's CDR3 is CASSHKRVQRYRVGNTEAFF. The DNA for the CDR3 is TGTGCCAGCAGCCACAAGAGAGTTCAGAGGTACCGGGTGGGGAACACTGAAGCTTTCTTT. The V call is TRBV14, the J call TRBJ1-1; D unclear. CDR1 SGHDN and CDR2 FVKESK come from the germline V gene. With 3 bases removed from V and 1 base from J, the gap between germline ends came to 27 bases. CDR3 length: 20 amino acids.

The chain has TRBV2 and TRBJ2-2; D remains unclear. The CDR3 spans 14 residues. V lost 7 bases and J 4 bases, leaving 13 bases between the germline ends. Germline-derived CDR1 and CDR2 are SNHLY and FYNNEI. CDR3 DNA: TGTGCCAGCAAGGGTACTCCGTCCACCGGGGAGCTGTTTTTT. This translates into CASKGTPSTGELFF.

A single count supports this clonotype. The V and J genes are TRBV5-1 and TRBJ2-3, with 11 bases that match TRBD2. From germline, CDR1 is SGHRS and CDR2 YFSETQ. The V segment lost 4 bases and the J segment 5 bases; nucleotides outside the gene matches: 3. There are 14 residues in the CDR3. The CDR3 loop reads CASSIGLAGDTQYF. CDR3 in DNA: TGCGCCAGCAGCATCGGACTAGCGGGAGATACGCAGTATTTT.

V is TRBV3-1 and J is TRBJ2-7; the match to TRBD1 covers 9 bases. Germline CDR1 LGHDT, CDR2 YNNKEL (reference sequence). V shed 4 bases, J shed 3 bases, and the junction held 7 bases outside the gene matches. The CDR3 loop spans 15 amino acids. CDR3 region: CASSLRDRADYEQYF. The CDR3, as DNA: TGTGCCAGCAGCCTCCGGGACAGGGCCGACTACGAGCAGTACTTC.

The chain employs TRBV7-9 and TRBJ2-4, with TRBD1 matching 8 bases. The germline V gene has CDR1 SEHNR and CDR2 FQNEAQ (reference sequence). J lost 0 bases, V lost 0 bases, and 4 bases had no gene match. This CDR3 contains 17 residues. CDR3 amino acids: CASSLATGGLAKNIQYF. The CDR3 DNA follows: TGTGCCAGCAGCTTAGCCACAGGGGGACTAGCCAAAAACATTCAGTACTTC.

V is TRBV7-9 and J is TRBJ1-2, with 7 bases aligning to TRBD1. CDR3 length: 15 amino acids. The V gene's germline CDR1 is SEHNR and CDR2 FQNEAQ (reference sequence). V lost 4 bases and J lost 8; bases outside the gene matches: 13. DNA of the CDR3: TGTGCCAGCAGCTCTAACAGGGGTATTCCTATAGGCTACACCTTC. The encoded protein is CASSSNRGIPIGYTF. The variable domain in full, completed from reference TRBV7-9 and TRBJ1-2, reads DTGVSQNPRHKITKRGQNVTFRCDPISEHNRLYWYRQTLGQGPEFLTYFQNEAQLEKSRLLSDRFSAERPKGSFSTLEIQRTEQGDSAMYLCASSSNRGIPIGYTFGSGTRLTVV.

This chain connects TRBV5-4 to TRBJ1-1; 10 bases fit TRBD1. The CDR3 loop spans 15 amino acids. CDR1 and CDR2 from the germline V gene are SGHNT and YYREEE (reference sequence). The junction had 6 bases not matched to a gene; V was cut back by 3 bases and J by 4 bases. In nucleotides, the CDR3 is TGTGCCAGCAGCTCAAGACAGGGGGCGGCCACTGAAGCTTTCTTT. It yields the protein CASSSRQGAATEAFF. The whole variable domain, filled in from reference TRBV5-4 and TRBJ1-1, reads ETGVTQSPTHLIKTRGQQVTLRCSSQSGHNTVSWYQQALGQGPQFIFQYYREEENGRGNFPPRFSGLQFPNYSSELNVNALELDDSALYLCASSSRQGAATEAFFGQGTRLTVV.

The chain links TRBV5-6 to TRBJ2-3; D may be TRBD1 (5 bases). Trimming shortened V by 6 bases and J by 1 base, and 18 bases separated the two germline ends. Germline V gives CDR1 SGHDT, CDR2 YYEEEE. The length of the CDR3 is 16 residues. In nucleotides, the CDR3 is TGTGCCAGCACCGACAGAGTGTACGTGGGCACAGATACGCAGTATTTT. Amino acids: CASTDRVYVGTDTQYF. The entire variable domain, with the rest obtained from reference TRBV5-6 and TRBJ2-3, is as follows: DAGVTQSPTHLIKTRGQQVTLRCSPKSGHDTVSWYQQALGQGPQFIFQYYEEEERQRGNFPDRFSGHQFPNYSSELNVNALLLGDSALYLCASTDRVYVGTDTQYFGPGTRLTVL.

This sequence joins TRBV7-3 and TRBJ2-7; D is ambiguous. Trimming pared 5 bases from V and 2 bases from J, leaving 13 bases between. Looked up from germline, CDR1 is SGHTA and CDR2 is FQGTGA. The CDR3 runs 14 residues. The CDR3 loop is CASSPTGSAYEQYF. CDR3 coding DNA: TGTGCCAGCAGCCCCACCGGATCCGCCTACGAGCAGTACTTC.

The J gene is TRBJ2-1, the V gene TRBV3-1; D is unresolved. Germline-derived CDR1 and CDR2 are LGHDT and YNNKEL (reference sequence). The CDR3 covers 16 residues. The germline V and J ends were trimmed by 0 bases and 3 bases, with 12 bases remaining between them. Written as DNA, the CDR3 is TGTGCCAGCAGCCAAGATGAGCAAGAGCTCTACAATGAGCAGTTCTTC. It specifies CASSQDEQELYNEQFF.

The gene calls are TRBV19 and TRBJ1-3; D is ambiguous. The CDR3 loop spans 16 amino acids. Looked up from germline, CDR1 is LNHDA and CDR2 is SQIVND (reference sequence). Trimming cost V 6 bases and J 0 bases, with 15 bases left between them. In nucleotides, the CDR3 is TGTGCCAGTAGCCCTTATCGGGAACTCTCTGGAAACACCATATATTTT. Amino acid sequence: CASSPYRELSGNTIYF.

V usage is TRBV20-1 and J usage is TRBJ2-1, with D possibly TRBD2 on 6 matching bases. V dropped 6 bases and J dropped 4 bases, with 16 bases sitting between them. Germline V CDR1 and CDR2: DFQATT, SNEGSKA (reference sequence). The CDR3 covers 14 residues. The CDR3 DNA reads as TGCAGTGCCCACTCGGGAGTAGGGTACAATGAGCAGTTCTTC. It codes for CSAHSGVGYNEQFF.

The V call is TRBV12-3 or TRBV12-4, the J call TRBJ1-5; D gene uncertain. V lost 5 bases, J lost 6 bases, and 14 bases lay in between. The length of the CDR3 is 14 residues. The CDR3 nucleotides read TGTGCCAGCAGTCCCGAACCCTTGTTTCAGCCCCAGCATTTT. Amino acids: CASSPEPLFQPQHF.

The chain links TRBV20-1 to TRBJ2-5; D gene uncertain. The CDR3 has 15 residues. Germline V gene data show CDR1 as DFQATT and CDR2 as SNEGSKA (reference sequence). Trimming pared 0 bases from V and 5 bases from J, leaving 16 bases between. This chain's CDR3 is CSARDSYTPRETQYF. Here the CDR3 DNA reads TGCAGTGCTAGAGATTCTTACACCCCGAGGGAGACCCAGTACTTC.

V gene TRBV18 combines with J gene TRBJ1-5; 7 bases match TRBD1. CDR3 length: 16 residues. After removal of 4 bases from V and 4 bases from J, the junction contained 10 bases not matched to a gene. Germline CDR1 reads KGHSH; CDR2 reads LQKENI. This CDR3 is CASSRDPRDRNQPQHF. The CDR3 bases are TGTGCCAGCTCACGTGACCCGAGGGACAGAAATCAGCCCCAGCATTTT.

V and J are TRBV5-4 and TRBJ1-1, with D possibly matching TRBD1 (6 bases). The length of the CDR3 is 12 residues. V dropped 3 bases and J dropped 7 bases, with 10 bases sitting between them. The germline gives CDR1 SGHNT, CDR2 YYREEE (reference sequence). CDR3 residues: CASSSGQLEAFF. DNA of the CDR3: TGTGCCAGCAGCTCTGGACAGCTTGAAGCTTTCTTT.